This T cell receptor (beta chain) was recorded in a study of shared clonotypes between healthy human individuals. Notes on the study in general: Deeper or shallower sequencing was expected to change how clonotypes are shared among donors. Across a handful of donors, naive CD4 shared 5% to 6.5%, naive CD8 more than 3%, memory CD4 roughly 2.5%, memory CD8 around 0.36%.

Comment on this clone: The antigen is not known.

CDR1 and CDR2 from the germline V gene are MNHEY and SVGAGI. Trimming stripped 5 bases from V and 7 bases from J, with 17 bases between. The CDR3 contains 14 residues. Sequencing was performed with immunoSEQ multiplex PCR; in TCRdb, only in-frame clones are kept and a portion is missing. The repertoire has some 1.5 million clones, 95% to 99% of them found once; the top ten carry approximately 0.44%. The receptor was derived from a man aged 25 to 40 in good health. Sequencing used naive CD4+ T cells sorted from blood. Stated subset: CD45RA+ positively selected. The chain has TRBV6-5 and TRBJ1-2; tentative D call: TRBD1 (5 bases). The CDR3 is CASSAARGIGGYTF. The CDR3 bases are TGTGCCAGCAGTGCCGCTCGGGGGATCGGTGGCTACACCTTC.